This TCR beta chain comes out of a study of post-analysis software for immune sequencing data. Overall study results and limits: Patients showed TRBV5-6, TRBV5-1 and TRBV20-1 among roughly 5 TRBV segments more frequent than in controls. Versus controls, multiple sclerosis patients showed significantly lower diversity (normalized Chao1).

This clonotype has more than one count but fewer than ten. Its specificity is unknown. Losses at the gene ends were 0 bases for V and 8 bases for J; bases not matched to a gene: 6. The CDR3 is 16 amino acids. The TCR beta cDNA libraries contained unique molecular identifiers. TCRdb recomputed calls from the PCR reads with MiXCR, one row per CDR3 protein. The data show roughly 700,000 distinct CDR3 sequences, with 25% to 30% seen just once and approximately 0.55% held by the top ten. The TCR comes from a girl between 5 and 17 years old with multiple sclerosis. The chain combines TRBV6-7 with TRBJ2-1, with 11 nucleotides matching TRBD1. TRBV6-7 is an ORF, and what it does is uncertain. The specimen sequenced was blood. The CDR3 spells CASSYSPGQGVDEQFF. The CDR3 DNA follows: TGTGCCAGCAGTTACTCCCCGGGACAGGGGGTCGATGAGCAGTTCTTC.